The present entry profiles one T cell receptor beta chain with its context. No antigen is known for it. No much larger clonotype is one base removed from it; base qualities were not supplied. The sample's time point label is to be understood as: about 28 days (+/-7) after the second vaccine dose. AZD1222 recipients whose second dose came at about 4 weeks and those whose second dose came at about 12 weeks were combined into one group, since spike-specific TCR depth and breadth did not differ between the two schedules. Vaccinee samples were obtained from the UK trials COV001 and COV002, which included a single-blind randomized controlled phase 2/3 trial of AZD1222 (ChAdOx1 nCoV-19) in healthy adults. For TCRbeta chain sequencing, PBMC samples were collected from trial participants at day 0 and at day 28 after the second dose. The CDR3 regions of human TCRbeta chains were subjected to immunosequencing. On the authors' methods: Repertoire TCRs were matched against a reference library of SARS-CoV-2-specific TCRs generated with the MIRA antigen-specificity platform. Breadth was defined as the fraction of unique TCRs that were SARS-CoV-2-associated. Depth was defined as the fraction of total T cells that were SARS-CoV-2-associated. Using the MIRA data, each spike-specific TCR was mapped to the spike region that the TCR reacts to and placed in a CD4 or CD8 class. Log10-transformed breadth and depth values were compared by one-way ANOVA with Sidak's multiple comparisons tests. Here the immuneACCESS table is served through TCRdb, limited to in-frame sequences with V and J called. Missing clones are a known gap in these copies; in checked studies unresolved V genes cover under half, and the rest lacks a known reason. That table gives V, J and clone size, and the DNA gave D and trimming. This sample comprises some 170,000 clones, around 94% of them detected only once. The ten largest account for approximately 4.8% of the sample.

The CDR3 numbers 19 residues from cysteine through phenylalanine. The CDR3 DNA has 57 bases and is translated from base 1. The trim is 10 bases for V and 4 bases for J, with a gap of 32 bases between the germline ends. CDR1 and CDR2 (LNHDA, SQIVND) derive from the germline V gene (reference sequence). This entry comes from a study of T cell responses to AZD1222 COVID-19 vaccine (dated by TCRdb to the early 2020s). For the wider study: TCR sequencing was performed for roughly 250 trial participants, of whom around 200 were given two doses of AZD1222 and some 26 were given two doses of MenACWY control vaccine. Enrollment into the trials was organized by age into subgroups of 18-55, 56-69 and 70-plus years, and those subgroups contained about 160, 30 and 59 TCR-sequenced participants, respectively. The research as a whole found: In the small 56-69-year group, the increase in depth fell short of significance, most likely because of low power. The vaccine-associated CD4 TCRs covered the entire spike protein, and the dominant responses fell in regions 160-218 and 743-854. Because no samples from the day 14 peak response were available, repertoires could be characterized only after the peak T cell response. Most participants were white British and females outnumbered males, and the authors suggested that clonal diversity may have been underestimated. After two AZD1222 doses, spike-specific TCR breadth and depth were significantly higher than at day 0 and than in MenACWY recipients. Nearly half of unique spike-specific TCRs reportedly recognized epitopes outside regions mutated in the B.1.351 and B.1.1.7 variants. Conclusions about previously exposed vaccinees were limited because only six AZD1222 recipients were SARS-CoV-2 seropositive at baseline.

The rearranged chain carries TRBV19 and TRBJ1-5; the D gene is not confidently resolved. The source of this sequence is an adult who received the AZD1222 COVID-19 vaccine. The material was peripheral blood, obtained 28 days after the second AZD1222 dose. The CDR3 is CATSRELSRKNGGNQPQHF. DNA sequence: TGTGCCACCTCTCGGGAGCTCTCGCGAAAGAATGGAGGGAATCAGCCCCAGCATTTT.